The 19 T cell receptor beta chains listed next were all sequenced from one sample in a study of blood T cell repertoires in COVID-19. The table came from immunoSEQ multiplex PCR; TCRdb's copy has only in-frame clones and leaves some out. The sample gives about 130,000 clones, approximately 77% of which show up once; roughly 20% is in the top ten. The sample consisted of peripheral blood. These TCRs come from an elderly man with acute or convalescent COVID-19.

The chain is built from TRBV5-6 and TRBJ2-5, with a weak D call TRBD2 (6 bases). Germline loops: CDR1 SGHDT, CDR2 YYEEEE. The CDR3 extends over 14 amino acids. V lost 2 bases to trimming and J lost 1 base, with 9 bases between them. Here the CDR3 reads CASSLGGAQETQYF. The CDR3 DNA reads TGTGCCAGCAGCTTAGGCGGGGCCCAAGAGACCCAGTACTTC.

The J gene is TRBJ1-1, the V gene TRBV5-1, with a weak D call TRBD1 (6 bases). Per the germline V gene, CDR1 is SGHRS and CDR2 is YFSETQ. The V and J ends lost 0 bases and 3 bases respectively, with 12 bases between them. The CDR3 spans 15 residues. The CDR3 nucleotides are TGCGCCAGCAGCTTGGGTTGGCAGGGGCACACTGAAGCTTTCTTT. This encodes CASSLGWQGHTEAFF.

This clone was seen a single time. Its ends do not fully match the called genes, so a read error is possible. This chain joins TRBV7-7 and TRBJ2-4, with 9 bases identical to TRBD2. The V gene's germline CDR1 is SSHAT and CDR2 FNYEAQ (reference sequence). This CDR3 has 18 residues. The CDR3 sequence is CASSLLAGDPLAKNIQYF. As DNA, the CDR3 is TGTGCTAGCAGCTTGTTAGCGGGGGACCCACTAGCCAAAAACATTCAGTACTTC.

The chain couples TRBV12-3 or TRBV12-4 to TRBJ1-1; D call uncertain. Trimming stripped 7 bases from V and 7 bases from J, with 10 bases between. CDR3 size: 11 residues. The CDR3 is CASILGREAFF. Here the CDR3 DNA reads TGTGCCAGCATCCTGGGCCGTGAAGCTTTCTTT.

The rearrangement joins TRBV20-1 to TRBJ2-3, with 8 bases matching TRBD2. CDR3 length equals 14 residues. V shed 3 bases and J 5 bases; nucleotides not matched to a gene: 7. The germline gives CDR1 DFQATT, CDR2 SNEGSKA (reference sequence). This chain's CDR3 is CSASGAGAEDTQYF. DNA of the CDR3: TGCAGTGCTAGTGGAGCGGGGGCCGAAGATACGCAGTATTTT.

This rearrangement joins TRBV6-6 to TRBJ1-6, with 9 bases aligning to TRBD1. Looked up from germline, CDR1 is MNHNY and CDR2 is SVGAGI (reference sequence). The CDR3 spans 15 residues. V was pared by 5 bases and J by 10 bases, with 9 bases of the junction left unmatched. The CDR3 bases are TGTGCCAGCAGTCCCCGGGACAGGGTGGGCTCACCCCTCCACTTT. Amino acid sequence: CASSPRDRVGSPLHF.

V is TRBV9 and J is TRBJ1-1; D might be TRBD1 (5 bases). Trimming left V 3 bases short and J 1 base short, with 10 bases between. The germline gives CDR1 SGDLS, CDR2 YYNGEE. CDR3 size: 14 residues. This chain's CDR3 is CASSEPGGNTEAFF. The CDR3 DNA sequence: TGTGCCAGCAGCGAACCCGGGGGGAACACTGAAGCTTTCTTT.

This clone was detected a few times. The V and J genes are TRBV7-8 and TRBJ2-7; maybe TRBD2 (6 bases). The V end was cut by 2 bases, the J end by 5 bases, with 19 bases between. This CDR3 spans 16 amino acids. Per the germline V gene, CDR1 is SGHVS and CDR2 is FQNEAQ. CDR3 region: CASSLYRFPGEDEQYF. The CDR3 nucleotides are TGTGCCAGCAGCTTATACAGGTTCCCCGGGGAGGACGAGCAGTACTTC. Supplemented by reference TRBV7-8 and TRBJ2-7, the full variable domain reads GAGVSQSPRYKVAKRGQDVALRCDPISGHVSLFWYQQALGQGPEFLTYFQNEAQLDKSGLPSDRFFAERPEGSVSTLKIQRTQQEDSAVYLCASSLYRFPGEDEQYFGPGTRLTVT.

The chain has TRBV5-1 and TRBJ1-2, with D perhaps matching TRBD1 (5 bases). Germline CDR1 is SGHRS and CDR2 is YFSETQ. This CDR3 contains 15 residues. V gave up 1 base and J gave up 4 bases, with 14 bases separating them. The CDR3 sequence is CASSLNAGDAYGYTF. The CDR3 coding sequence is TGCGCCAGCAGCTTGAACGCGGGGGATGCCTATGGCTACACCTTC.

CDR3 nucleotide sequence: TGTGCCAGCAGTATAAACAGGGGGCGGACTGAAGCTTTCTTT. As protein: CASSINRGRTEAFF. The genes are TRBV27 and TRBJ1-1, with 9 bases fitting TRBD1. The CDR3 consists of 14 residues. V dropped 5 bases and J dropped 5; count of bases not matched to a gene: 6. Germline assignment: CDR1 MNHEY and CDR2 SMNVEV (reference sequence).

The CDR3 here is CASSQDTGRYGYTF. As DNA, the CDR3 is TGTGCCAGCAGCCAAGACACAGGGAGATATGGCTACACCTTC. The chain combines TRBV3-1 (or the pseudogene TRBV3-2) with TRBJ1-2; tentative D call: TRBD1 (6 bases). The V gene's germline CDR1 is LGHDT and CDR2 YNNKEL (reference sequence). The CDR3 is 14 amino acids. The V and J ends lost 0 bases and 5 bases respectively, with 10 bases between them.

This CDR3 is CASREQIITDTQYF. The CDR3 DNA follows: TGTGCCAGCAGGGAACAGATAATCACAGATACGCAGTATTTT. The V call is TRBV2, the J call TRBJ2-3; D uncertain. The CDR3 consists of 14 residues. Germline loops: CDR1 SNHLY, CDR2 FYNNEI. Trimming removed 6 bases from V and 2 bases from J, with 12 bases in between.

This clone occurred once. The chain carries TRBV7-2 and TRBJ2-7, with TRBD2 identical over 7 bases. CDR1 and CDR2 (germline): SGHTA, FQGNSA. Losses at the gene ends were 3 bases for V and 9 bases for J; bases not matched to a gene: 17. This CDR3 spans 16 amino acids. This CDR3 reads CASSFFPASGTGGQYF. CDR3 bases: TGTGCCAGCAGCTTTTTTCCTGCTAGCGGTACGGGGGGGCAGTACTTC. The full variable domain, completed using reference TRBV7-2 and TRBJ2-7, is GAGVSQSPSNKVTEKGKDVELRCDPISGHTALYWYRQSLGQGLEFLIYFQGNSAPDKSGLPSDRFSAERTGGSVSTLTIQRTQQEDSAVYLCASSFFPASGTGGQYFGPGTRLTVT.

The chain is built from TRBV5-1 and TRBJ2-7; 7 nucleotides match TRBD1. Looked up from germline, CDR1 is SGHRS and CDR2 is YFSETQ. Unmatched junction bases numbered 7, after V lost 0 bases and J lost 7 bases. The CDR3 totals 14 residues. The CDR3 nucleotides are TGCGCCAGCAGCTTGGGGGACAGTCTTAGGGAGCAGTACTTC. This translates into CASSLGDSLREQYF.

V usage is TRBV19 and J usage is TRBJ2-7, with TRBD1 identical over 9 bases. The CDR3 runs to 15 residues. Germline CDR1 reads LNHDA; CDR2 reads SQIVND (reference sequence). Trimming removed 5 bases from V and 1 base from J; junction bases left unmatched: 6. In DNA, the CDR3 is TGTGCCAGTAGTTGGACAGGGGAGTCTTCCTACGAGCAGTACTTC. Protein sequence: CASSWTGESSYEQYF.

The rearrangement uses TRBV28 and TRBJ2-7; 14 bases map to TRBD2. This CDR3 has 15 amino acids. With V trimmed by 6 bases and J by 3 bases, 4 bases remained unmatched. Germline V gene lookup returns CDR1 MDHEN and CDR2 SYDVKM. The CDR3 DNA follows: TGTGCCAGCAGGGGGACTAGCGGGGGCCTCTACGAGCAGTACTTC. Its protein is CASRGTSGGLYEQYF.

The table lists this clone with a few counts. The gene calls are TRBV2 and TRBJ1-1; D call uncertain. CDR3 size: 14 residues. The germline V gene has CDR1 SNHLY and CDR2 FYNNEI. V dropped 5 bases and J dropped 3 bases, with 13 bases sitting between them. The CDR3, as DNA: TGTGCCAGCAGTTCGATCGTGGCTGACACTGAAGCTTTCTTT. As protein: CASSSIVADTEAFF.

The rearrangement links TRBV4-2 to TRBJ2-7; weak D call: TRBD1 (6 bases). The germline CDR1 and CDR2 sequences are LGHNA and YNFKEQ. Trimming shortened V by 2 bases and J by 7 bases, and 12 bases separated the two germline ends. The CDR3 totals 13 residues. The CDR3 spells CASSQYRDNEQYF. CDR3 nucleotide sequence: TGTGCCAGCAGCCAATACAGGGACAATGAGCAGTACTTC.

This clone was counted a few times. This sequence joins TRBV19 and TRBJ1-6; 7 bases line up with TRBD1. Germline V gene sequence: CDR1 LNHDA, CDR2 SQIVND (reference sequence). V trimming: 6 bases; J trimming: 4 bases; junction bases outside the gene matches: 6. The CDR3 totals 15 residues. The CDR3 reads CASSTRGQYNSPLHF. CDR3 nucleotide sequence: TGTGCCAGTAGCACGAGGGGACAGTATAATTCACCCCTCCACTTT.